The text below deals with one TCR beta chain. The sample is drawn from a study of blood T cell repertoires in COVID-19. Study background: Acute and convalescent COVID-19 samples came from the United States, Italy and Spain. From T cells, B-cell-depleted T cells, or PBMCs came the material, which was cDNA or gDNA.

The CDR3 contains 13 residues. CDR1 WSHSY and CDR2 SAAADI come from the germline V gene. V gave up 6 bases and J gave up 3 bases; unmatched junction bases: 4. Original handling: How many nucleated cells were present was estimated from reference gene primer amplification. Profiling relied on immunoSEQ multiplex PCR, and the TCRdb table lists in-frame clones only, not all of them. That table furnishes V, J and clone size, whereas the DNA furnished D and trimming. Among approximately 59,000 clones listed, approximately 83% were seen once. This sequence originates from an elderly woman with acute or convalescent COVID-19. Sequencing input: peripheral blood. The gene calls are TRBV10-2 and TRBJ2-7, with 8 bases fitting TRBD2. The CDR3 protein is CASRGLAGYEQYF. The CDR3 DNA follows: TGCGCCAGCAGGGGGCTAGCGGGCTACGAGCAGTACTTC.